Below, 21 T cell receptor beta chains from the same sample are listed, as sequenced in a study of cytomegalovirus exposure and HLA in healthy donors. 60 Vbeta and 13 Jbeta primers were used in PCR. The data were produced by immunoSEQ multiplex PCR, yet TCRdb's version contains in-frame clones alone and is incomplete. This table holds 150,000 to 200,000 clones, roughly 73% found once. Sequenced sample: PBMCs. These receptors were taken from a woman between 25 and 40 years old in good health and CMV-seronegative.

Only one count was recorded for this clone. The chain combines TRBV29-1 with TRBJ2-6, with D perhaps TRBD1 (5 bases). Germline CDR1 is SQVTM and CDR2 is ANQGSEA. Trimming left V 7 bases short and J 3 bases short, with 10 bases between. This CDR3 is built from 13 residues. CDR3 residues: CSAPGNGANVLTF. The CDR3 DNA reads TGCAGCGCTCCAGGGAATGGGGCCAACGTCCTGACTTTC.

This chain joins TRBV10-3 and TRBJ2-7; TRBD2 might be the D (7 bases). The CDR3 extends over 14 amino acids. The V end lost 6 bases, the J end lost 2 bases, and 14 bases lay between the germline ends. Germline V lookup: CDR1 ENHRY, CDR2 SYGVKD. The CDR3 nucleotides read TGTGCCATCAGGGGGGGCGGGGGCACCTACGAGCAGTACTTC. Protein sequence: CAIRGGGGTYEQYF.

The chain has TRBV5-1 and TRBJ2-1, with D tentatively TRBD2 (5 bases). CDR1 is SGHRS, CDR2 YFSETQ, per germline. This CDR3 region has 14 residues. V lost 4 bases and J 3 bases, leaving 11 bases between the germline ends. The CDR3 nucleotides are TGCGCCAGCAGCAATCCGGACTTCTACAATGAGCAGTTCTTC. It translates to CASSNPDFYNEQFF. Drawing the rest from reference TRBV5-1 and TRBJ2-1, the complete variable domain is KAGVTQTPRYLIKTRGQQVTLSCSPISGHRSVSWYQQTPGQGLQFLFEYFSETQRNKGNFPGRFSGRQFSNSRSEMNVSTLELGDSALYLCASSNPDFYNEQFFGPGTRLTVL.

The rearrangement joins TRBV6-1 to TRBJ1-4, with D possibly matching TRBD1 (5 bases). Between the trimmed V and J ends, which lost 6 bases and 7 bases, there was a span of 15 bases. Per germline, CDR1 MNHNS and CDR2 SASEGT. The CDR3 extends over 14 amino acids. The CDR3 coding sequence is TGTGCCAGCAGCCCGGGGACTGTTGGTGAAAAACTGTTTTTT. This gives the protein CASSPGTVGEKLFF.

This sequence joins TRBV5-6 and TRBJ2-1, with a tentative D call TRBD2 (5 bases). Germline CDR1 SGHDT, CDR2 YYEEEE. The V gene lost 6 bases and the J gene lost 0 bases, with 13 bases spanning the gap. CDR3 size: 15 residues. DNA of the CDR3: TGTGCCAGCAACTCTCGGGATATCTCCTACAATGAGCAGTTCTTC. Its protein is CASNSRDISYNEQFF.

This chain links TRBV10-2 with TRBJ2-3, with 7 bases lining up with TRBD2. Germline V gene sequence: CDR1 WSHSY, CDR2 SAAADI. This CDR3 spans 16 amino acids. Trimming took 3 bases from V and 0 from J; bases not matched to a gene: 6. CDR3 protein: CASSDGGRGSTDTQYF. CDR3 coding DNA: TGCGCCAGCAGTGACGGTGGGCGGGGGAGCACAGATACGCAGTATTTT.

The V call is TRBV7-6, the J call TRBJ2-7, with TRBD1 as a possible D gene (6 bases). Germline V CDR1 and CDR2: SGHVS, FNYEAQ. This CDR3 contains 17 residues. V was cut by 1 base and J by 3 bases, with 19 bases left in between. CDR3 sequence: CASSLGRGQSLIYEQYF. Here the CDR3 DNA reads TGTGCCAGCAGCTTAGGCAGGGGACAATCTTTAATCTACGAGCAGTACTTC. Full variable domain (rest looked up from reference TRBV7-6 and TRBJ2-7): GAGVSQSPRYKVTKRGQDVALRCDPISGHVSLYWYRQALGQGPEFLTYFNYEAQQDKSGLPNDRFSAERPEGSISTLTIQRTEQRDSAMYRCASSLGRGQSLIYEQYFGPGTRLTVT.

The CDR3 nucleotides are TGTGCCAGCAGCCTTAACAGGGCCGATGAGCAGTTCTTC. As protein: CASSLNRADEQFF. This rearrangement joins TRBV7-9 to TRBJ2-1; maybe TRBD1 (6 bases). Trimming shortened V by 5 bases and J by 8 bases, and 13 bases separated the two germline ends. This CDR3 has 13 residues. The germline gives CDR1 SEHNR, CDR2 FQNEAQ (reference sequence).

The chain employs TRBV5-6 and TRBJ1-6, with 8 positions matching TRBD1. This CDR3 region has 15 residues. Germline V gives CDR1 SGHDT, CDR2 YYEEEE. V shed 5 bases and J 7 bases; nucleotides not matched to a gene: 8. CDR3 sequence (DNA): TGTGCCAGCAGTTTCGGGACAGGCTACAATTCACCCCTCCACTTT. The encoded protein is CASSFGTGYNSPLHF.

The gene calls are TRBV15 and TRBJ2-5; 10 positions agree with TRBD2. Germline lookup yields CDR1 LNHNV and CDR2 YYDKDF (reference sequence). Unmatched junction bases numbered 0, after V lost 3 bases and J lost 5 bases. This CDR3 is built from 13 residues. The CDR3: CATSRGLAETQYF. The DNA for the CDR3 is TGTGCCACCAGCAGGGGACTAGCGGAGACCCAGTACTTC. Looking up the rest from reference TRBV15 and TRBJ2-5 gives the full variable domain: DAMVIQNPRYQVTQFGKPVTLSCSQTLNHNVMYWYQQKSSQAPKLLFHYYDKDFNNEADTPDNFQSRRPNTSFCFLDIRSPGLGDTAMYLCATSRGLAETQYFGPGTRLLVL.

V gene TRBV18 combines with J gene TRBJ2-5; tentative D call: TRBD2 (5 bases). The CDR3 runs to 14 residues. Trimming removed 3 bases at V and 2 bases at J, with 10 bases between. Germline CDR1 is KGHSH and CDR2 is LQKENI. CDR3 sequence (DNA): TGTGCCAGCTCACCCTCGGGATTTCAAGAGACCCAGTACTTC. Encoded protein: CASSPSGFQETQYF.

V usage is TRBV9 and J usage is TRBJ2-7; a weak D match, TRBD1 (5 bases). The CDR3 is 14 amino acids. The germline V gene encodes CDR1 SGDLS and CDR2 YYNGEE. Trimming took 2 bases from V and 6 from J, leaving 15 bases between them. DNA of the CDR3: TGTGCCAGCAGCGTCGGGCAAGGGGAAACCGAGCAGTACTTC. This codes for CASSVGQGETEQYF.

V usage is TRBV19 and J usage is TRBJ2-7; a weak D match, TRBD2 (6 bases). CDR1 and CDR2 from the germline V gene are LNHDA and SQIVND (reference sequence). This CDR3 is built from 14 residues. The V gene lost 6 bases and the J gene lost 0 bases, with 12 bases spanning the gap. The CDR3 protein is CASSVVADSYEQYF. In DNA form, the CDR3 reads TGTGCCAGTAGCGTTGTAGCGGACTCCTACGAGCAGTACTTC.

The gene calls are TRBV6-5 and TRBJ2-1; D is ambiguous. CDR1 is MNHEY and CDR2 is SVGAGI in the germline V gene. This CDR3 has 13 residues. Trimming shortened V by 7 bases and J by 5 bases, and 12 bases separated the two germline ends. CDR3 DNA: TGTGCCAGCACTGACTCATCCAACAATGAGCAGTTCTTC. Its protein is CASTDSSNNEQFF.

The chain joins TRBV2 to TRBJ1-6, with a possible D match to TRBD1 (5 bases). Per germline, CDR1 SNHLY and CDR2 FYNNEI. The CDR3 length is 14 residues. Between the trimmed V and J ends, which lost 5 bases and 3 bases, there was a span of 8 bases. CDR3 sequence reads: CASSTGDYNSPLHF. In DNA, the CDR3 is TGTGCCAGCAGTACAGGAGACTATAATTCACCCCTCCACTTT.

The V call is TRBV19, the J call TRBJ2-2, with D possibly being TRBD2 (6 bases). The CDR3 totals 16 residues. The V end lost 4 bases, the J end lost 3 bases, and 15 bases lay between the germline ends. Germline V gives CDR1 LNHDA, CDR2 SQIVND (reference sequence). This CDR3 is CASSTLERRDTGELFF. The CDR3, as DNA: TGTGCCAGTAGTACCTTGGAGAGGAGGGACACCGGGGAGCTGTTTTTT.

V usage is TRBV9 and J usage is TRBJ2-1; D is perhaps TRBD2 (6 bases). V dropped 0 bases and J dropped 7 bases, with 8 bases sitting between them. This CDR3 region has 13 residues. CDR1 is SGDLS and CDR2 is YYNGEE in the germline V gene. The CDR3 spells CASSVAGGNEQFF. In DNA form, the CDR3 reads TGTGCCAGCAGCGTAGCCGGGGGTAATGAGCAGTTCTTC.

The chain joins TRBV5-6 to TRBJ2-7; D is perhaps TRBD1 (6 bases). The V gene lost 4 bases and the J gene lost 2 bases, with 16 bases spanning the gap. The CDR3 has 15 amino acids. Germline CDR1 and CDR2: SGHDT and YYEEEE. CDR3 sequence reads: CASSLYQGLTYEQYF. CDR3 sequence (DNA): TGTGCCAGCAGCCTATACCAGGGGCTAACCTACGAGCAGTACTTC. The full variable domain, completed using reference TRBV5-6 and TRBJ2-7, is DAGVTQSPTHLIKTRGQQVTLRCSPKSGHDTVSWYQQALGQGPQFIFQYYEEEERQRGNFPDRFSGHQFPNYSSELNVNALLLGDSALYLCASSLYQGLTYEQYFGPGTRLTVT.

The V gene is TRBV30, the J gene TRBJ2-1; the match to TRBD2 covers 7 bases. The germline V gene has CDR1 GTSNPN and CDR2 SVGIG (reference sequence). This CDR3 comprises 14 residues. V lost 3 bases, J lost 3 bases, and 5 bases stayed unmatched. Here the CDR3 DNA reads TGTGCCTGGAGGAGAGAGCGGGACTACAATGAGCAGTTCTTC. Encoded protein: CAWRRERDYNEQFF.

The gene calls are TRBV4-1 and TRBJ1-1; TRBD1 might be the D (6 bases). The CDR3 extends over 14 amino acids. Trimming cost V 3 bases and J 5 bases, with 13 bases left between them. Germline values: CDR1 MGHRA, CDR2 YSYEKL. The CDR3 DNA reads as TGCGCCAGCAGCCACCTTACAGGGTGGACTGAAGCTTTCTTT. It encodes CASSHLTGWTEAFF.

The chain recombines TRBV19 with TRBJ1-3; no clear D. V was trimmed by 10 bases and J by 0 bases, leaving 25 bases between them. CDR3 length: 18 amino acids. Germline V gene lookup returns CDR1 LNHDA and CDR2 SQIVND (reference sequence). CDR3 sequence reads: CATTGPKELASSGNTIYF. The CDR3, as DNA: TGTGCCACGACGGGTCCTAAGGAACTCGCCAGCTCTGGAAACACCATATATTTT.